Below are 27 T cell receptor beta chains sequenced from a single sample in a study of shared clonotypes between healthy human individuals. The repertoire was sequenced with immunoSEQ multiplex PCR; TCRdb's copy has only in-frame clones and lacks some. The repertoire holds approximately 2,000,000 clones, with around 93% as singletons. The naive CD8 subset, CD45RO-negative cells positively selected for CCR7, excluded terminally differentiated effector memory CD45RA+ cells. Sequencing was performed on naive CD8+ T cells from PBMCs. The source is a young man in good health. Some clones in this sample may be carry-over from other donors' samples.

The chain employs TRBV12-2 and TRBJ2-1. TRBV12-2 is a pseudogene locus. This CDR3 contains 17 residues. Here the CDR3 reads CASRLAGFGDLHNEQFF. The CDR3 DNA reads TGTGCAAGTCGCTTAGCGGGGTTCGGGGACCTACACAATGAGCAGTTCTTC.

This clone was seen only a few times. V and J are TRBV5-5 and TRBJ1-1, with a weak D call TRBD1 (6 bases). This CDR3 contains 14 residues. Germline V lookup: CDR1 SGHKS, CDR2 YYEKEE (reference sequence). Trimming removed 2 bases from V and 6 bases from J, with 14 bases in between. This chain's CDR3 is CASSLNSGVPEAFF. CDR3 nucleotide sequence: TGTGCCAGCAGCTTAAACTCAGGGGTTCCTGAAGCTTTCTTT.

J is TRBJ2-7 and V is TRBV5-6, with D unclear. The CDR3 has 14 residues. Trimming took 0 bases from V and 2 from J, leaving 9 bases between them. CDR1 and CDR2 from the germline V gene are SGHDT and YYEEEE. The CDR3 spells CASSLALIPYEQYF. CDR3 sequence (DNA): TGTGCCAGCAGCTTGGCCCTAATCCCCTACGAGCAGTACTTC. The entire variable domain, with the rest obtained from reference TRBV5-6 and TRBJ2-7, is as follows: DAGVTQSPTHLIKTRGQQVTLRCSPKSGHDTVSWYQQALGQGPQFIFQYYEEEERQRGNFPDRFSGHQFPNYSSELNVNALLLGDSALYLCASSLALIPYEQYFGPGTRLTVT.

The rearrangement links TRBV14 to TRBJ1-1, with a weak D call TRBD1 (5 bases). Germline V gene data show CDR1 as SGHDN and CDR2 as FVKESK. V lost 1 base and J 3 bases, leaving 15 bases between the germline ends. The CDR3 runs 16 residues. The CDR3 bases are TGTGCCAGCAGCCAAGGCCGGGCAGGGTGGCACACTGAAGCTTTCTTT. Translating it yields CASSQGRAGWHTEAFF.

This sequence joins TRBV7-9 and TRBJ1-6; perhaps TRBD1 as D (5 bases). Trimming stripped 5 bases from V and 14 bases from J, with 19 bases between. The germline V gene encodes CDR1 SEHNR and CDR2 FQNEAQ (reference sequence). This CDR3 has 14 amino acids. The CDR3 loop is CASSPGRPGWALHF. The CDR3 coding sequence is TGTGCCAGCAGCCCGGGACGCCCGGGGTGGGCCCTCCACTTT.

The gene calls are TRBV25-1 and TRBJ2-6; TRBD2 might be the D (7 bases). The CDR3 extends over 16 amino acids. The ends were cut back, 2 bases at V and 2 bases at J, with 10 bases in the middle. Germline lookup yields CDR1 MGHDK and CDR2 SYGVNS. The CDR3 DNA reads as TGTGCCAGCAGTGAAAGGCGGGGGCCTGGGGCCAACGTCCTGACTTTC. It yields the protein CASSERRGPGANVLTF.

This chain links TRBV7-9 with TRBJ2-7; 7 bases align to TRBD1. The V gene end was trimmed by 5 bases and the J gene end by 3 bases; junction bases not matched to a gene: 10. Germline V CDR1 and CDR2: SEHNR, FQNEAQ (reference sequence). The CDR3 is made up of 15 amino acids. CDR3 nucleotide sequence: TGTGCCAGCAGCCCACGGGACAGTGAGGGCTACGAGCAGTACTTC. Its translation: CASSPRDSEGYEQYF.

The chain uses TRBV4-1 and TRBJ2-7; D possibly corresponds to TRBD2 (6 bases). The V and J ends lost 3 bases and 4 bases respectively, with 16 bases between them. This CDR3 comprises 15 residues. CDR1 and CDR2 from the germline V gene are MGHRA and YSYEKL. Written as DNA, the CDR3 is TGCGCCAGCAGCCAGGATCCGGGACTTCTATACGAGCAGTACTTC. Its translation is CASSQDPGLLYEQYF.

The CDR3 loop is CASSQHPTGGTGELFF. CDR3 DNA sequence: TGCGCCAGCAGCCAGCATCCCACAGGTGGTACCGGGGAGCTGTTTTTT. This chain links TRBV4-1 with TRBJ2-2, with D possibly matching TRBD1 (5 bases). This CDR3 is built from 16 residues. Trimming took off 3 bases at V and 5 bases at J, with 16 bases between the two ends. In germline, CDR1 is MGHRA, CDR2 YSYEKL.

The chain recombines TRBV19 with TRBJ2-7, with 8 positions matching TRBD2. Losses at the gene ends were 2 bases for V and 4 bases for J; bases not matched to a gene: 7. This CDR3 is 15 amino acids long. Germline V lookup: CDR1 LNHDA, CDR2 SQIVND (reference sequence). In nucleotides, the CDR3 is TGTGCCAGTAGTATAAACCCTAGCGGGCCGTACGAGCAGTACTTC. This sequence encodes CASSINPSGPYEQYF.

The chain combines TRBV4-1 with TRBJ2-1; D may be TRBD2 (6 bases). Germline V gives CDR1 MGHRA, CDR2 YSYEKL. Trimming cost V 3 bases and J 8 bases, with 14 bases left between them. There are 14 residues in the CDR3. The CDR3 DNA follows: TGCGCCAGCAGCCAGCTAGCGAGGAGGGATGAGCAGTTCTTC. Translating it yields CASSQLARRDEQFF.

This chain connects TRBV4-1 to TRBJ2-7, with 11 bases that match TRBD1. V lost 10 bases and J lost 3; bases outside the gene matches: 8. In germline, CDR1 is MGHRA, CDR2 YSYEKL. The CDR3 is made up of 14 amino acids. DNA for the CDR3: TGCGCCATCGCCGGCGGGACAGGGGGCTACGAGCAGTACTTC. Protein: CAIAGGTGGYEQYF.

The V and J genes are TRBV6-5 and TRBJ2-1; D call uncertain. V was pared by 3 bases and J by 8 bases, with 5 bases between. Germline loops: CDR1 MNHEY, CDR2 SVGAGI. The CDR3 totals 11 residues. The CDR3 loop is CASSYVHEQFF. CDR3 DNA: TGTGCCAGCAGTTATGTCCATGAGCAGTTCTTC.

DNA for the CDR3: TGTGCCAGCAGCTTGGAGGTTAGCTTGGAGACCCAGTACTTC. Protein product: CASSLEVSLETQYF. This sequence joins TRBV5-6 and TRBJ2-5; D uncertain. Looked up from germline, CDR1 is SGHDT and CDR2 is YYEEEE. Deletions cut 0 bases from V and 5 bases from J, with 11 bases between. The CDR3 sequence is 14 residues long.

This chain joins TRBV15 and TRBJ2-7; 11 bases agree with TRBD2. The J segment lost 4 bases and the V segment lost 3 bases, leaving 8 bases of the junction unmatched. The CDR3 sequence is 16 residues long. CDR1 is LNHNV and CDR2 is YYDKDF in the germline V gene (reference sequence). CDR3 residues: CATSSRTSGRWYEQYF. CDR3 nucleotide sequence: TGTGCCACCAGCAGTCGAACTAGCGGGAGATGGTACGAGCAGTACTTC.

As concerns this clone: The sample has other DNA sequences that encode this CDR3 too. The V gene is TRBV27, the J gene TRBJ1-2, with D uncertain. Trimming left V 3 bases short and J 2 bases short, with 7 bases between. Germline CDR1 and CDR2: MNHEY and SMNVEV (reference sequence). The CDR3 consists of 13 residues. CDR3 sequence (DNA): TGTGCCAGCAGTTTTTCCCTGAACTATGGCTACACCTTC. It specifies CASSFSLNYGYTF.

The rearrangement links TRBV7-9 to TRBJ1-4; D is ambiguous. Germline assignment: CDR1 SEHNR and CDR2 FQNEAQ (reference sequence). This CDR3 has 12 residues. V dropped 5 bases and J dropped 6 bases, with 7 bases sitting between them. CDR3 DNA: TGTGCCAGCAGCCGAGAGGATGAAAAACTGTTTTTT. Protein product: CASSREDEKLFF.

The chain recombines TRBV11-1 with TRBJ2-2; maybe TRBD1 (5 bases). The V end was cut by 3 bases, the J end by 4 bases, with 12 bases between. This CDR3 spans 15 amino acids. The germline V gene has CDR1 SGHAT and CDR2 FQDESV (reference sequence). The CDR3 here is CASSFLRERTGELFF. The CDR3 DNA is TGTGCCAGCAGCTTCCTCAGGGAACGCACCGGGGAGCTGTTTTTT.

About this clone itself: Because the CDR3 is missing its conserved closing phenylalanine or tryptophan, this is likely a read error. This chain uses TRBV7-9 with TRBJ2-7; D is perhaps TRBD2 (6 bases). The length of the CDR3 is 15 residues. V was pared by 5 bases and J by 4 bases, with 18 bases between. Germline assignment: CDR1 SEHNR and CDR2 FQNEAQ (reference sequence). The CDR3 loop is CASSPGLFLGYEQYL. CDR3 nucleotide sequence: TGTGCCAGCAGCCCGGGACTCTTCCTCGGATACGAGCAGTACCTC.

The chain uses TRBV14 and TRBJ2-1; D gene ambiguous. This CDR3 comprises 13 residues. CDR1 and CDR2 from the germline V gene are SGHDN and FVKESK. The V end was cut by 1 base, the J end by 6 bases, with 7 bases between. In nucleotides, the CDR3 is TGTGCCAGCAGCCAAGTTAATCCCAATGAGCAGTTCTTC. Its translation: CASSQVNPNEQFF.

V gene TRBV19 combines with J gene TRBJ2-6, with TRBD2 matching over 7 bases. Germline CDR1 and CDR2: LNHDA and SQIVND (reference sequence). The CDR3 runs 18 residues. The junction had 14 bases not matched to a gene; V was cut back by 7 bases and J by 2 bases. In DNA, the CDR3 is TGTGCCAGTACCCTCCCTTGGGTGGGGGGGGCTGGGGCCAACGTCCTGACTTTC. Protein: CASTLPWVGGAGANVLTF.

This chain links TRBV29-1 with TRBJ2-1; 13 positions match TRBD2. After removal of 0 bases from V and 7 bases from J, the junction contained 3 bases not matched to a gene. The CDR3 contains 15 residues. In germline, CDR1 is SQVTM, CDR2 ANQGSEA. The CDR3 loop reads CSVEDATSGRNEQFF. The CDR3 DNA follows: TGCAGCGTTGAAGATGCGACTAGCGGGAGGAATGAGCAGTTCTTC.

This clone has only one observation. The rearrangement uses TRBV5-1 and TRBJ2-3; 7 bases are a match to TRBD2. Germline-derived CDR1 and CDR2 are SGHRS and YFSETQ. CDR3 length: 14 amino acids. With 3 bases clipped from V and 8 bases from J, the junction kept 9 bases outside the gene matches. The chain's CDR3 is CASSSAREDITQYF. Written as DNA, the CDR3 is TGCGCCAGCAGCTCCGCCCGGGAGGATATTACGCAGTATTTT.

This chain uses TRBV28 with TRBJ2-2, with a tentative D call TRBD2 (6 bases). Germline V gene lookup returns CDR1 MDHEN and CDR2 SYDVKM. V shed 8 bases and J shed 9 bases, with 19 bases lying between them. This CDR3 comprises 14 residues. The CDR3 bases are TGTGCCAGCTCCATGTTCGGGGGTACCCGGGAGCTGTTTTTT. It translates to CASSMFGGTRELFF.

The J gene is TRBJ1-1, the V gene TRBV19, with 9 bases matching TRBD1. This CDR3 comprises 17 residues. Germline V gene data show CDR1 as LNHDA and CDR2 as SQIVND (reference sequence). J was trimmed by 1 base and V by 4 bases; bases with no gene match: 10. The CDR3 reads CASSTLTGGSSNTEAFF. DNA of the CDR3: TGTGCCAGTAGTACCCTGACAGGGGGATCCTCGAACACTGAAGCTTTCTTT.

The DNA for the CDR3 is TGTGCCAGCAGCAAAACCGGGACAGGGGAAGAGACCCAGTACTTC. This translates into CASSKTGTGEETQYF. V and J are TRBV13 and TRBJ2-5; 10 bases line up with TRBD1. Germline lookup yields CDR1 PRHDT and CDR2 FYEKMQ (reference sequence). The CDR3 has 15 residues. J was trimmed by 3 bases and V by 5 bases; bases with no gene match: 6.

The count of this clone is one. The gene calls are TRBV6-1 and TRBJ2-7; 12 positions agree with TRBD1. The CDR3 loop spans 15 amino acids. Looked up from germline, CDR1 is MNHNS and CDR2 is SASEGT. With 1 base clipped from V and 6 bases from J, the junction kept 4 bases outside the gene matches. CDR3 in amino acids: CASSEVGTGGSEQYF. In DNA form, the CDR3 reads TGTGCCAGCAGTGAAGTCGGGACAGGGGGCTCCGAGCAGTACTTC.